This section outlines one TCR beta chain sequence together with its context. These data are taken from a study of technical replicates of blood from several donors. The CDR3 has 12 amino acids. V was cut by 3 bases and J by 5 bases, with 7 bases left in between. Germline V gene sequence: CDR1 MNHNS, CDR2 SASEGT. Assay: immunoSEQ multiplex PCR; the TCRdb copy retains only in-frame clones and omits some. The sample has about 56,000 clones, 90% to 95% seen once; the top ten hold around 3%. This clonotype was obtained from a human donor in good health. Some clones in this sample may be carry-over from other donors' samples. V gene TRBV6-1 combines with J gene TRBJ2-5; the D is unclear. Sequencing was performed on PBMCs. CDR3: CASSEVEETQYF. DNA for the CDR3: TGTGCCAGCAGTGAGGTCGAGGAGACCCAGTACTTC.